These 6 T cell receptor beta chains originate from one sample sequenced in a study of T cell repertoires in cytomegalovirus infection. TCRdb called the reads again in MiXCR, with one record for every CDR3 protein. The repertoire includes about 260,000 distinct CDR3 sequences, over 8% of them detected once, and roughly 16% sits in the top ten. Sequenced material: PBMCs. Receptor source: a human donor in good health (CMV status not recorded). Some clones in this sample may be carry-over from other donors' samples.

Ten or more counts support this clonotype. J is TRBJ2-7 and V is TRBV28; 10 bases match TRBD1. CDR1 MDHEN and CDR2 SYDVKM come from the germline V gene. Trimming took 6 bases from V and 2 from J; bases not matched to a gene: 10. CDR3 length equals 16 residues. CDR3 protein: CASSWGQGTMTYEQYF. DNA for the CDR3: TGTGCCAGCAGCTGGGGACAGGGGACCATGACCTACGAGCAGTACTTC.

The sample holds many counts of this clonotype. The chain employs TRBV6-6 and TRBJ1-4, with 7 bases lining up with TRBD1. With V trimmed by 1 base and J by 4 bases, 9 bases remained unmatched. Germline V gene data show CDR1 as MNHNY and CDR2 as SVGAGI (reference sequence). The CDR3 has 17 residues. The CDR3 DNA reads TGTGCCAGCAGTTACTACGGGACCTCAGGGGGTAATGAAAAACTGTTTTTT. As protein: CASSYYGTSGGNEKLFF.

This clonotype occurred a few times. The chain carries TRBV7-2 and TRBJ2-3; 7 bases are shared with TRBD2. The ends lost 4 bases at V and 2 bases at J; junction bases unmatched: 9. The CDR3 spans 16 residues. In germline, CDR1 is SGHTA, CDR2 FQGNSA. The CDR3 loop reads CASSYFLAGLTDTQYF. The CDR3 DNA reads TGTGCCAGCAGCTACTTTTTAGCGGGCCTCACAGATACGCAGTATTTT.

The chain couples TRBV24-1 to TRBJ2-3; 7 nucleotides align to TRBD1. The CDR3 consists of 15 residues. CDR1 and CDR2 (germline): KGHDR, SFDVKD. J was trimmed by 2 bases and V by 2 bases; bases with no gene match: 3. DNA for the CDR3: TGTGCCACCAGTGATTCGACAGGGCCCACAGATACGCAGTATTTT. It encodes CATSDSTGPTDTQYF.

This clonotype was seen repeatedly, ten times or more. The chain recombines TRBV6-2 or TRBV6-3 with TRBJ1-4; TRBD1 might be the D (6 bases). The CDR3 is made up of 19 amino acids. Trimming left V 7 bases short and J 0 bases short, with 24 bases between. Germline lookup yields CDR1 MNHEY and CDR2 SVGEGT. The CDR3 spells CASTFDDRRNTPTNEKLFF. CDR3 in DNA: TGTGCCAGCACCTTCGATGACAGGAGGAATACCCCAACTAATGAAAAACTGTTTTTT.

This clonotype was detected many times. The chain recombines TRBV7-2 with TRBJ1-2; 7 positions agree with TRBD1. The CDR3 spans 14 residues. The V gene end was trimmed by 4 bases and the J gene end by 1 base; junction bases not matched to a gene: 3. In germline, CDR1 is SGHTA, CDR2 FQGNSA. This chain's CDR3 is CASSSDRLNYGYTF. As DNA, the CDR3 is TGTGCCAGCAGCTCGGACAGGCTTAACTATGGCTACACCTTC.